A single count supports the clone carrying this TCR beta chain. The data originate from a study of blood T cell repertoires in COVID-19. Study-wide context: Sources were T cells, B-cell-depleted T cells, or PBMCs; the material itself was cDNA or gDNA.

Cohort 3 recovery required two negative PCRs, clearance, or symptom resolution. Original processing notes: Amplification of reference gene primers provided the estimated nucleated cell counts. Measured with immunoSEQ multiplex PCR; TCRdb has only the in-frame clones, and not every one. That table gives V, J and clone size, and the DNA gave D and trimming. The data contain 250,000 to 300,000 clones, 75% to 90% of them singletons. Trimming removed 1 base from V and 3 bases from J, with 7 bases in between. Germline V gene data show CDR1 as SGHTA and CDR2 as FQGNSA. This CDR3 has 14 amino acids. This sequence was found in a woman aged 35 to 49 who had recovered from COVID-19. Sequencing was performed on PBMCs or T cells enriched from blood (not recorded which). The chain couples TRBV7-2 to TRBJ1-5, with unresolved D. The CDR3 loop reads CASSLGGINQPQHF. The CDR3 nucleotides read TGTGCCAGCAGCTTAGGCGGGATCAATCAGCCCCAGCATTTT.